The 12 T cell receptor beta chains below come from one sample, sequenced in a study of shared clonotypes between healthy human individuals. Only in-frame clones appear in the TCRdb table, and some are missing; sequencing was by immunoSEQ multiplex PCR. The data show 2 million to 2.5 million clones, with 85% to 95% seen just once and approximately 0.13% held by the top ten. The source material was naive CD4+ T cells sorted from blood. The subset: CD45RA+ positively selected. These receptors all stem from a man younger than 30 in good health.

V usage is TRBV28 and J usage is TRBJ2-1; the D is unclear. Trimming removed 6 bases from V and 7 bases from J, with 10 bases in between. The CDR3 has 12 amino acids. Germline V gives CDR1 MDHEN, CDR2 SYDVKM. CDR3 sequence: CASSSFGNEQFF. CDR3 DNA: TGTGCCAGCAGCTCCTTTGGGAATGAGCAGTTCTTC.

The chain recombines TRBV30 with TRBJ1-4; D perhaps matches TRBD1 (6 bases). The CDR3 is made up of 20 amino acids. Trimming cost V 2 bases and J 0 bases, with 25 bases left between them. The germline CDR1 and CDR2 sequences are GTSNPN and SVGIG (reference sequence). As DNA, the CDR3 is TGTGCCTGGAGTTCGACCCGGACATATCAGGGGCGGTCAACTAATGAAAAACTGTTTTTT. Protein: CAWSSTRTYQGRSTNEKLFF.

In DNA, the CDR3 is TGTGCCAGCAGTTTATTCCCCCCCCGGACAGGGAACACCGGGGAGCTGTTTTTT. The encoded protein is CASSLFPPRTGNTGELFF. The chain links TRBV27 to TRBJ2-2, with 7 positions matching TRBD1. After removal of 1 base from V and 1 base from J, the junction contained 9 bases not matched to a gene. There are 18 residues in the CDR3. Germline CDR1 and CDR2: MNHEY and SMNVEV (reference sequence).

The genes are TRBV6-4 and TRBJ1-1; 7 bases agree with TRBD1. CDR3 length: 14 residues. J lost 0 bases, V lost 2 bases, and 0 bases had no gene match. The germline gives CDR1 MRHNA, CDR2 SNTAGT. The CDR3 loop is CASSDGQVNTEAFF. As DNA, the CDR3 is TGTGCCAGCAGTGACGGACAGGTGAACACTGAAGCTTTCTTT.

This chain connects TRBV6-1 to TRBJ2-5, with D uncertain. Trimming shortened V by 7 bases and J by 0 bases, and 12 bases separated the two germline ends. The CDR3 consists of 14 residues. The germline V gene encodes CDR1 MNHNS and CDR2 SASEGT. The CDR3 nucleotides read TGTGCCAGCACTAGTTACGGACACCAAGAGACCCAGTACTTC. Translation gives CASTSYGHQETQYF.

The genes are TRBV19 and TRBJ1-2; possibly TRBD1 for D (6 bases). This CDR3 comprises 14 residues. Germline V lookup: CDR1 LNHDA, CDR2 SQIVND (reference sequence). The V and J ends lost 3 bases and 4 bases respectively, with 12 bases between them. This chain's CDR3 is CASSMAGEGYGYTF. In DNA form, the CDR3 reads TGTGCCAGTAGTATGGCAGGGGAGGGCTATGGCTACACCTTC.

The genes are TRBV25-1 and TRBJ1-2; D possibly corresponds to TRBD1 (5 bases). The germline V and J ends were trimmed by 2 bases and 4 bases, with 11 bases remaining between them. Germline-derived CDR1 and CDR2 are MGHDK and SYGVNS. The CDR3 length is 14 residues. CDR3 loop: CASSEQGRSYGYTF. The CDR3 nucleotides are TGTGCCAGCAGTGAACAGGGTAGGAGCTATGGCTACACCTTC.

The chain combines TRBV25-1 with TRBJ1-2; 10 bases are shared with TRBD1. J lost 4 bases, V lost 6 bases, and 8 bases had no gene match. Germline V lookup: CDR1 MGHDK, CDR2 SYGVNS. The CDR3 has 15 amino acids. This chain's CDR3 is CASSAPGQGIYGYTF. CDR3 nucleotide sequence: TGTGCCAGCAGCGCACCGGGACAGGGGATCTATGGCTACACCTTC.

The chain recombines TRBV20-1 with TRBJ1-1; D is undetermined. The CDR3 is made up of 11 amino acids. Germline V gene sequence: CDR1 DFQATT, CDR2 SNEGSKA (reference sequence). The CDR3 DNA sequence: TGCACGACGACCGAGAACACTGAAGCTTTCTTT. Protein: CTTTENTEAFF.

This clone was recorded a few times. The chain links TRBV6-5 to TRBJ1-3, with no clear D. Trimming removed 4 bases from V and 0 bases from J, with 13 bases in between. The germline V gene encodes CDR1 MNHEY and CDR2 SVGAGI. There are 16 residues in the CDR3. DNA for the CDR3: TGTGCCAGCAGTTTTAGTGCGGGAACCTCTGGAAACACCATATATTTT. Residues: CASSFSAGTSGNTIYF.

Turning to this clone: In the same sample, other DNA sequences code for this CDR3. The chain employs TRBV2 and TRBJ2-5, with D maybe TRBD1 (6 bases). The germline V gene encodes CDR1 SNHLY and CDR2 FYNNEI. V gave up 4 bases and J gave up 2 bases, with 8 bases separating them. The CDR3 runs to 13 residues. CDR3 sequence (DNA): TGTGCCAGCAGTGGTGGGACACAAGAGACCCAGTACTTC. Translated, it gives CASSGGTQETQYF.

Here the CDR3 DNA reads TGTGCCAGCAGTTTTGGGCCGGGGACAGCCTACGCCTACGAGCAGTACTTC. Its protein is CASSFGPGTAYAYEQYF. The chain is built from TRBV27 and TRBJ2-7; 7 positions match TRBD1. The CDR3 sequence is 17 residues long. J was trimmed by 2 bases and V by 3 bases; bases with no gene match: 13. Germline CDR1 reads MNHEY; CDR2 reads SMNVEV (reference sequence).